This T cell receptor (beta chain) was profiled in a study of cytomegalovirus exposure and HLA in healthy donors. Study conclusions and caveats: For cytomegalovirus status, the classifier reportedly gave diagnoses with high specificity and sensitivity. That first-cohort TCR clusters tended to co-occur in the approximately 110 validation repertoires was found in a later analysis.

Some clones are missing from TCRdb's copy, which holds only in-frame ones; the method was immunoSEQ multiplex PCR. Here the sample spans hundreds of thousands of clones, 80% to 90% being singletons. This clone has only one observation. The antigen is undetermined. V lost 5 bases, J lost 5 bases, and 3 bases stayed unmatched. This CDR3 contains 15 residues. CDR1 is MDHEN and CDR2 is SYDVKM in the germline V gene. The chain combines TRBV28 with TRBJ2-3; 14 positions match TRBD2. Sequencing input: PBMCs. The source is a woman under 30 in good health and CMV-seronegative. CDR3 region: CASSKGLAGEDTQYF. In nucleotides, the CDR3 is TGTGCCAGCAGTAAGGGACTAGCGGGAGAAGATACGCAGTATTTT.